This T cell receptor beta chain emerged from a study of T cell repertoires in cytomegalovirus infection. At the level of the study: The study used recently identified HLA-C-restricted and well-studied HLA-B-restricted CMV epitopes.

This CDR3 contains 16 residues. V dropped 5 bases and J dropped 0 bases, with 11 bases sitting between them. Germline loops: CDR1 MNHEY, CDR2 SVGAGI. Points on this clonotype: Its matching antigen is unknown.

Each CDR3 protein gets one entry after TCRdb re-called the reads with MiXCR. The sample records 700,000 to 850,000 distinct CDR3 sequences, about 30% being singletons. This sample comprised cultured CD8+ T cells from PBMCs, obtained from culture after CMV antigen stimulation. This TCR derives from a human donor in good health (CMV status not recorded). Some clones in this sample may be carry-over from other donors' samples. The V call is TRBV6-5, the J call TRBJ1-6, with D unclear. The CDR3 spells CASSVMGSSYNSPLHF. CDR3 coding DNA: TGTGCCAGCAGTGTGATGGGTAGCTCCTATAATTCACCCCTCCACTTT.